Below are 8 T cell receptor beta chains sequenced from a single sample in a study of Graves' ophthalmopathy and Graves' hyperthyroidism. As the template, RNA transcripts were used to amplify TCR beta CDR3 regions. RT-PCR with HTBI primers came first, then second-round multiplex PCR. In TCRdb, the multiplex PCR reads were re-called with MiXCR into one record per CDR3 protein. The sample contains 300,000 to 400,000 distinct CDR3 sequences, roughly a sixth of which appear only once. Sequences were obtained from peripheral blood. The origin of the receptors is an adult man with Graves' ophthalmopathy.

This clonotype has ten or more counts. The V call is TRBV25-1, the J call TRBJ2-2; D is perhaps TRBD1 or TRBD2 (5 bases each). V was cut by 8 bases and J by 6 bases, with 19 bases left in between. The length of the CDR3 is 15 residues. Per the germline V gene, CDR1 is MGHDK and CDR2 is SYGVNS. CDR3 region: CASGTPGTKAGELFF. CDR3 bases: TGTGCCAGCGGGACCCCCGGGACGAAGGCCGGGGAGCTGTTTTTT.

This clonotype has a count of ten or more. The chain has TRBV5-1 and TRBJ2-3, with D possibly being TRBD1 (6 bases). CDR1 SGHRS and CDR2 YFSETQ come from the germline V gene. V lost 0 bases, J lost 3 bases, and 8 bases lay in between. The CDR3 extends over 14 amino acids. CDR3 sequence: CASSLGQATDTQYF. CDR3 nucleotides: TGCGCCAGCAGCTTGGGACAGGCTACAGATACGCAGTATTTT.

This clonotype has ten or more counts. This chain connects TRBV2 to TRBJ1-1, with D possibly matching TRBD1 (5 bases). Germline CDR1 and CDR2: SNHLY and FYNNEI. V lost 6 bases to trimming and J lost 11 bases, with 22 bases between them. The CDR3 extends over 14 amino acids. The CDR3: CASRDPNGRVAAFF. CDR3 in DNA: TGTGCCAGCAGGGACCCCAATGGCAGGGTAGCGGCTTTCTTT.

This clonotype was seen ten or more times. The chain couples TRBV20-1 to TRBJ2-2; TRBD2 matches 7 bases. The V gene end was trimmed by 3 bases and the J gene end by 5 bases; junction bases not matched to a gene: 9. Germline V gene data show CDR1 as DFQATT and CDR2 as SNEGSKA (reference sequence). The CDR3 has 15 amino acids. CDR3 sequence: CSASPASGDTGELFF. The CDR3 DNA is TGCAGTGCTAGCCCGGCTAGCGGAGATACCGGGGAGCTGTTTTTT.

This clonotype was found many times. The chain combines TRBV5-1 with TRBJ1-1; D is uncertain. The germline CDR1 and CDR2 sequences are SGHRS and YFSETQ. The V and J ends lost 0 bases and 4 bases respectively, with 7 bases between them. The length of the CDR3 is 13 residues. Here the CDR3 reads CASSLVGSTEAFF. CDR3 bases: TGCGCCAGCAGCTTGGTAGGCAGCACTGAAGCTTTCTTT.

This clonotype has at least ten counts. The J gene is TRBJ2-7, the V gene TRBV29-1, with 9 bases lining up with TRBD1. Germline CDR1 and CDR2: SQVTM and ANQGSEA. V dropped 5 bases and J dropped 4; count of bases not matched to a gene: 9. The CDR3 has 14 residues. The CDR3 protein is CSVLSGTGFYEQYF. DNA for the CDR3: TGCAGCGTTCTCTCTGGGACAGGGTTTTACGAGCAGTACTTC.

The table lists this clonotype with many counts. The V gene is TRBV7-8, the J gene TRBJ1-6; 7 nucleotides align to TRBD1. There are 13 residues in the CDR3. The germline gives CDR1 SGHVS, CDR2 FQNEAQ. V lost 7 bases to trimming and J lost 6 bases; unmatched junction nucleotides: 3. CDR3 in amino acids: CASTRQGNSPLHF. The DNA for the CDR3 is TGTGCCAGCACCCGACAGGGTAATTCACCCCTCCACTTT.

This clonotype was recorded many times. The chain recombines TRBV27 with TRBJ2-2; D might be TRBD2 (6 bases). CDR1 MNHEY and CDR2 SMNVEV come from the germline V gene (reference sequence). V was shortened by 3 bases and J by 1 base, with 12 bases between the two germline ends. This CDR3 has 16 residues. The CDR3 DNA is TGTGCCAGCAGTTTTGGAGGAGGGTGGAACACCGGGGAGCTGTTTTTT. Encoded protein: CASSFGGGWNTGELFF.